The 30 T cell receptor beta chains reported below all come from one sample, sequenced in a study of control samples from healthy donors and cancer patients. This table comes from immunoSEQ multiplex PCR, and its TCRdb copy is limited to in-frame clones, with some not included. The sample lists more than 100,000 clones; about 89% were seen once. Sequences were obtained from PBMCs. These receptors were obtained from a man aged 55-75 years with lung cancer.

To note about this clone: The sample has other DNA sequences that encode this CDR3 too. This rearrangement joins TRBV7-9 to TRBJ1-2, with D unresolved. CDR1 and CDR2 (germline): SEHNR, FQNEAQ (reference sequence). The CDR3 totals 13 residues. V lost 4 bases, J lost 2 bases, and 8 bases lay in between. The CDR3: CASSSLENYGYTF. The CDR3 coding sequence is TGTGCCAGCAGCTCCTTAGAAAACTATGGCTACACCTTC.

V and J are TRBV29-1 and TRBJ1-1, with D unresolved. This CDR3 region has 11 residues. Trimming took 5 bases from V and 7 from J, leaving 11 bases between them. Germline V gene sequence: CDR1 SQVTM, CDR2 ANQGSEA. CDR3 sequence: CSVKQLFEAFF. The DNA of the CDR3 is TGCAGCGTTAAACAGCTCTTTGAAGCTTTCTTT.

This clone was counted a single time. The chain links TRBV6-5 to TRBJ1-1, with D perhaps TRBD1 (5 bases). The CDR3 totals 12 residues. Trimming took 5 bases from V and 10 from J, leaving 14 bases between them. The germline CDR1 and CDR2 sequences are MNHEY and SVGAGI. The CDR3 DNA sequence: TGTGCCAGCAGTACATATCAGGGACTAGCTTTCTTT. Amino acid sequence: CASSTYQGLAFF.

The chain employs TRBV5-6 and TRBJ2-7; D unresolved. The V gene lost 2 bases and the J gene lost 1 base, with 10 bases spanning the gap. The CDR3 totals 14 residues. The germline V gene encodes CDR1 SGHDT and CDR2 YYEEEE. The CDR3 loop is CASSFFETSYEQYV. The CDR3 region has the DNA TGTGCCAGCAGCTTTTTCGAGACATCCTACGAGCAGTACGTC.

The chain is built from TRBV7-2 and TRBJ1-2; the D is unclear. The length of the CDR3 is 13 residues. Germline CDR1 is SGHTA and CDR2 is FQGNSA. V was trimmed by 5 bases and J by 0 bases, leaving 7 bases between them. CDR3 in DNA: TGTGCCAGCAGCCCTCGGCCTAACTATGGCTACACCTTC. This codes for CASSPRPNYGYTF.

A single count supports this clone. The CDR3 loop reads CASSLSQNTGELFF. Written as DNA, the CDR3 is TGTGCCAGCAGCTTATCCCAGAACACCGGGGAGCTGTTTTTT. V and J are TRBV7-9 and TRBJ2-2, with no clear D. Trimming took off 2 bases at V and 1 base at J, with 5 bases between the two ends. Germline lookup yields CDR1 SEHNR and CDR2 FQNEAQ (reference sequence). The CDR3 has 14 residues.

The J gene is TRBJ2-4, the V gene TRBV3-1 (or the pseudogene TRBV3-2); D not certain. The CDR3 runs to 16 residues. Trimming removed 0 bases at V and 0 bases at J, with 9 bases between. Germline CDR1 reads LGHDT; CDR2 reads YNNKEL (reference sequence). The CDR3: CASSQEEKLAKNIQYF. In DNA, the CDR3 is TGTGCCAGCAGCCAAGAGGAGAAACTAGCCAAAAACATTCAGTACTTC.

CDR3 amino acids: CASSKRIGLAGGPETQYF. As DNA, the CDR3 is TGTGCCAGCAGCAAAAGGATCGGACTAGCGGGGGGGCCGGAGACCCAGTACTTC. The chain employs TRBV7-3 and TRBJ2-5; 15 nucleotides align to TRBD2. Germline CDR1 SGHTA, CDR2 FQGTGA. The CDR3 is 18 amino acids. The trim removed 5 bases at V and 5 bases at J, leaving 12 bases unmatched. Together with reference TRBV7-3 and TRBJ2-5, the CDR3 gives the full variable domain: GAGVSQTPSNKVTEKGKYVELRCDPISGHTALYWYRQSLGQGPEFLIYFQGTGAADDSGLPNDRFFAVRPEGSVSTLKIQRTERGDSAVYLCASSKRIGLAGGPETQYFGPGTRLLVL.

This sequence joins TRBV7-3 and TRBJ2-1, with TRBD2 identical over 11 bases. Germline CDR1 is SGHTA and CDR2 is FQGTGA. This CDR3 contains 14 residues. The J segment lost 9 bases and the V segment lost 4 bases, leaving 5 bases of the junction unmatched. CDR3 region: CASSSGLADGEQFF. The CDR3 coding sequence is TGTGCCAGCAGCTCGGGACTAGCGGATGGTGAGCAGTTCTTC.

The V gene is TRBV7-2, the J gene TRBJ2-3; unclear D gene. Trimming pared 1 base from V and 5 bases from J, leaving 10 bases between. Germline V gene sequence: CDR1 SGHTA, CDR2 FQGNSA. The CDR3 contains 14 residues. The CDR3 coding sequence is TGTGCCAGCAGCTTAGGAGGCTCAGAAGATACGCAGTATTTT. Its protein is CASSLGGSEDTQYF. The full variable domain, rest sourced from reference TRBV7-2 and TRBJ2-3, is GAGVSQSPSNKVTEKGKDVELRCDPISGHTALYWYRQSLGQGLEFLIYFQGNSAPDKSGLPSDRFSAERTGGSVSTLTIQRTQQEDSAVYLCASSLGGSEDTQYFGPGTRLTVL.

The CDR3 here is CASSQVVQYSNQPQHF. The CDR3 DNA reads TGCGCCAGCAGCCAAGTGGTGCAGTATAGCAATCAGCCCCAGCATTTT. The chain joins TRBV4-1 to TRBJ1-5, with D hard to call. The V end lost 1 base, the J end lost 0 bases, and 10 bases lay between the germline ends. CDR3 length: 16 amino acids. Germline V CDR1 and CDR2: MGHRA, YSYEKL.

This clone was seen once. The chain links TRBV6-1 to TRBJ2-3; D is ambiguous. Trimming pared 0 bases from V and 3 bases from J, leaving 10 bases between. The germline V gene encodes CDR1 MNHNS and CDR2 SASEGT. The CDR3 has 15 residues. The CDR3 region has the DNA TGTGCCAGCAGTGAAGCGCGTCTCCGGACAGATACGCAGTATTTT. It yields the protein CASSEARLRTDTQYF.

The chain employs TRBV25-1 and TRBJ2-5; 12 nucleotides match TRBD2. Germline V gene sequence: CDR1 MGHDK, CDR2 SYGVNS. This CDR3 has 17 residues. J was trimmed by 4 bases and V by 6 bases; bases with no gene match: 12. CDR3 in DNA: TGTGCCAGCAGCTCTACCCGACTAGCGGGGGCGGGAGAGACCCAGTACTTC. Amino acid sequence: CASSSTRLAGAGETQYF. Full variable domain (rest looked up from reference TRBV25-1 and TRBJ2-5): EADIYQTPRYLVIGTGKKITLECSQTMGHDKMYWYQQDPGMELHLIHYSYGVNSTEKGDLSSESTVSRIRTEHFPLTLESARPSHTSQYLCASSSTRLAGAGETQYFGPGTRLLVL.

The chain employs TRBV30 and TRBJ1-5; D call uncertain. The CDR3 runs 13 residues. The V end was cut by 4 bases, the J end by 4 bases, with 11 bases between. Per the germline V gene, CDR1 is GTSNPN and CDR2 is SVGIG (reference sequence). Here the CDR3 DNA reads TGTGCCTGGACTCGCGAGGGTAATCAGCCCCAGCATTTT. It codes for CAWTREGNQPQHF.

The CDR3 is CASSYGGAEGTQYF. CDR3 coding DNA: TGTGCCAGCTCCTACGGGGGGGCCGAGGGGACGCAGTATTTT. This chain uses TRBV3-1 (or the pseudogene TRBV3-2) with TRBJ2-3; 8 positions match TRBD2. The length of the CDR3 is 14 residues. CDR1 LGHDT and CDR2 YNNKEL come from the germline V gene (reference sequence). After removal of 8 bases from V and 9 bases from J, the junction contained 13 bases not matched to a gene.

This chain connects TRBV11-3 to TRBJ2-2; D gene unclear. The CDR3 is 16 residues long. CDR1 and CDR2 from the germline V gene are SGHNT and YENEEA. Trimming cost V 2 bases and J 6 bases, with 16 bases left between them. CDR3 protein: CASSLFGNTMSGELFF. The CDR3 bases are TGTGCCAGCAGCTTATTTGGGAACACCATGTCCGGGGAGCTGTTTTTT. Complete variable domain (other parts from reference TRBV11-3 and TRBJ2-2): EAGVVQSPRYKIIEKKQPVAFWCNPISGHNTLYWYLQNLGQGPELLIRYENEEAVDDSQLPKDRFSAERLKGVDSTLKIQPAELGDSAVYLCASSLFGNTMSGELFFGEGSRLTVL.

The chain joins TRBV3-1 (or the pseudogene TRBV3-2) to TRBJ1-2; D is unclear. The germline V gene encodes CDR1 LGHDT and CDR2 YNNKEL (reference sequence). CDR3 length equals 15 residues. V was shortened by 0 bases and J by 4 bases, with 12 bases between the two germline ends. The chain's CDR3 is CASSQDPDGIYGYTF. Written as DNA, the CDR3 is TGTGCCAGCAGCCAAGATCCCGATGGGATCTATGGCTACACCTTC.

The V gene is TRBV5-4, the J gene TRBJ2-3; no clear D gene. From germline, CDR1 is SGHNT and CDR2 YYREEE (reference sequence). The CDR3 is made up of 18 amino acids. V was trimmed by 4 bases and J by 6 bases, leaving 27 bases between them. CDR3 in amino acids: CASSPGMGSRPTMDTQYF. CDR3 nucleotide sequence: TGTGCCAGCAGCCCTGGGATGGGCTCCCGGCCGACCATGGATACGCAGTATTTT.

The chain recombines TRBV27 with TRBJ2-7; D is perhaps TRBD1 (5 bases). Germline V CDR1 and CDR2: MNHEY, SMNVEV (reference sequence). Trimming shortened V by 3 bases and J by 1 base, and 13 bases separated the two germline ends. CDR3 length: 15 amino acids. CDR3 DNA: TGTGCCAGCAGTTTTGGGGCAGGGAAATCCTACGAGCAGTACTTC. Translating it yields CASSFGAGKSYEQYF.

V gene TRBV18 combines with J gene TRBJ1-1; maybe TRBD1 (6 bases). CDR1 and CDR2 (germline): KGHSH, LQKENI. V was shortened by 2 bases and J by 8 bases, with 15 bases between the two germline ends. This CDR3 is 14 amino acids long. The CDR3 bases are TGTGCCAGCTCACCAGCCACTAGACAGGCAGAAGCTTTCTTT. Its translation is CASSPATRQAEAFF.

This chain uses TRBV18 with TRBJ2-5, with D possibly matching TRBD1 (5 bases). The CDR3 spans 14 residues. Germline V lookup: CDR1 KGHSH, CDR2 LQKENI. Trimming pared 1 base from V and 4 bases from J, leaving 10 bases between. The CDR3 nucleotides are TGTGCCAGCTCACCACATCAGGGTCGAGAGACCCAGTACTTC. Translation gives CASSPHQGRETQYF.

CDR3 in amino acids: CASSIYYEQYV. The CDR3, as DNA: TGTGCCAGCAGCATTTACTACGAGCAGTACGTC. This chain joins TRBV21-1 and TRBJ2-7; TRBD2 reflects the table's D call only, with no check against the DNA. TRBV21-1 is described as a pseudogene. This CDR3 spans 11 amino acids.

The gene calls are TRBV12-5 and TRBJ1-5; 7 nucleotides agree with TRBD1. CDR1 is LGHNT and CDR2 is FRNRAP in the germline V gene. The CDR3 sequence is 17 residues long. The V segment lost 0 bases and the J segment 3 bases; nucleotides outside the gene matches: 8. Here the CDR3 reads CASGLVRLGQLNQPQHF. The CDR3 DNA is TGTGCTAGTGGTTTGGTACGGTTGGGACAGCTCAATCAGCCCCAGCATTTT.

The CDR3 coding sequence is TGCGCCAGCAGCCGGCCTAGCCGCAATGAGCAGTTCTTC. Its translation is CASSRPSRNEQFF. The V and J genes are TRBV4-1 and TRBJ2-1; D is perhaps TRBD2 (5 bases). CDR1 and CDR2 (germline): MGHRA, YSYEKL. Trimming took off 4 bases at V and 6 bases at J, with 10 bases between the two ends. The CDR3 has 13 residues.

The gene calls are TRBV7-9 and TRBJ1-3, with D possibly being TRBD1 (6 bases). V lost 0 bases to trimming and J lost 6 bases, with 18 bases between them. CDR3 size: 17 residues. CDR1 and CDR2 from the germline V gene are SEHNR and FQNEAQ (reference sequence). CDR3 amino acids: CASSLANRVAGENTIYF. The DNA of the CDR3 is TGTGCCAGCAGCTTAGCGAATCGTGTGGCAGGGGAAAACACCATATATTTT. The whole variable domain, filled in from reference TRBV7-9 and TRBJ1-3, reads DTGVSQNPRHKITKRGQNVTFRCDPISEHNRLYWYRQTLGQGPEFLTYFQNEAQLEKSRLLSDRFSAERPKGSFSTLEIQRTEQGDSAMYLCASSLANRVAGENTIYFGEGSWLTVV.

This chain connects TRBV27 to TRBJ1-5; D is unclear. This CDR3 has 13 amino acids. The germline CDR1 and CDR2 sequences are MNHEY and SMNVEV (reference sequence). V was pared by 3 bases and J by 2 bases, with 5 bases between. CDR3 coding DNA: TGTGCCAGCAGTTTTAACGGCAATCAGCCCCAGCATTTT. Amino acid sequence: CASSFNGNQPQHF.

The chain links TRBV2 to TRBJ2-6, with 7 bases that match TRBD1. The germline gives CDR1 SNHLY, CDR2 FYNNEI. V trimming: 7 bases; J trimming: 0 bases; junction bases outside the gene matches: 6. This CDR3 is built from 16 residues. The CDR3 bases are TGTGCCAGCACTCGGGACAGCGTCTCTGGGGCCAACGTCCTGACTTTC. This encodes CASTRDSVSGANVLTF.

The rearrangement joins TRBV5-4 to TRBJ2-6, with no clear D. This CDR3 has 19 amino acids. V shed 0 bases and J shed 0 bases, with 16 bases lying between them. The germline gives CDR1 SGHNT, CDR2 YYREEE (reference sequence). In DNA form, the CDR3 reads TGTGCCAGCAGCTTGGGACGTCCTCAGCTCGGCTCTGGGGCCAACGTCCTGACTTTC. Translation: CASSLGRPQLGSGANVLTF.

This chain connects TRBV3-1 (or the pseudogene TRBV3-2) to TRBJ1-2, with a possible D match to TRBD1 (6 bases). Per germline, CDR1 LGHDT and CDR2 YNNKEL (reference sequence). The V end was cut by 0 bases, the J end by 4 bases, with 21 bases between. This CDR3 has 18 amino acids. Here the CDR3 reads CASSQDLSAGALGYGYTF. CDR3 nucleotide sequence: TGTGCCAGCAGCCAAGACCTCTCCGCGGGGGCTCTCGGCTATGGCTACACCTTC.

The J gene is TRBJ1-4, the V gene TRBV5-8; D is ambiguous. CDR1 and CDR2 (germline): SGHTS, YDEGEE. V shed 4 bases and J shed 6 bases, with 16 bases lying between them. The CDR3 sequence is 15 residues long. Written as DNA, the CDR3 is TGTGCCAGCAGCGTTGGGAATTTAGAGTATGAAAAACTGTTTTTT. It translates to CASSVGNLEYEKLFF.